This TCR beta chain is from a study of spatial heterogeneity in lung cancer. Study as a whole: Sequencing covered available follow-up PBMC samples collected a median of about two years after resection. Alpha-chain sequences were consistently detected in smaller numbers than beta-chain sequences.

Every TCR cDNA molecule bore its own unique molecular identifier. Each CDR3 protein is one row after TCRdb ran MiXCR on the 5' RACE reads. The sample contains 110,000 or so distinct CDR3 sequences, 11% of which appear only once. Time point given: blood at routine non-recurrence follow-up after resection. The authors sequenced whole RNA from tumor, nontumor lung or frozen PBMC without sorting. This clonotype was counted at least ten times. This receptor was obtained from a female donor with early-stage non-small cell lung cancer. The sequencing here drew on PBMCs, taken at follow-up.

The CDR3 loop reads CASSPNNAGSTDTQYF. CDR3 nucleotides: TGTGCCAGTAGTCCGAATAACGCGGGGAGCACAGATACGCAGTATTTT. The gene calls are TRBV19 and TRBJ2-3; D is perhaps TRBD2 (6 bases). Trimming stripped 5 bases from V and 0 bases from J, with 15 bases between. Per germline, CDR1 LNHDA and CDR2 SQIVND (reference sequence). This CDR3 is built from 16 residues.